Following are 3 T cell receptor beta chains from one sample sequenced in a study of PD-1 blockade in classical Hodgkin lymphoma. Each of the patients experienced relapse following autologous stem cell transplantation, and their brentuximab vedotin exposure differed. This table comes from immunoSEQ multiplex PCR, and its TCRdb copy is limited to in-frame clones, with some not included. Of about 97,000 clones detected, over 80% appear once; the ten largest clones hold 9.5% to 15%. The source material was peripheral blood mononuclear cells (PBMCs), sampled at baseline. Every receptor here comes from a human donor with classical Hodgkin lymphoma.

The chain combines TRBV25-1 with TRBJ2-5, with 7 bases identical to TRBD1. The CDR3 loop spans 15 amino acids. CDR1 and CDR2 from the germline V gene are MGHDK and SYGVNS. V was clipped by 4 bases and J by 0 bases; unmatched bases: 5. The CDR3 protein is CASSAPDRNQETQYF. The DNA of the CDR3 is TGTGCCAGCAGTGCCCCGGACAGGAACCAAGAGACCCAGTACTTC. Variable domain in full (rest from reference TRBV25-1 and TRBJ2-5): EADIYQTPRYLVIGTGKKITLECSQTMGHDKMYWYQQDPGMELHLIHYSYGVNSTEKGDLSSESTVSRIRTEHFPLTLESARPSHTSQYLCASSAPDRNQETQYFGPGTRLLVL.

This chain connects TRBV6-1 to TRBJ2-7; tentative D call: TRBD2 (6 bases). Germline values: CDR1 MNHNS, CDR2 SASEGT. CDR3 size: 13 residues. In DNA form, the CDR3 reads TGTGCTTCCGCTCGGGGGTTCACCTACGAGCAGTACTTC. Protein sequence: CASARGFTYEQYF.

This chain uses TRBV5-1 with TRBJ2-1; no clear D. V shed 0 bases and J shed 7 bases, with 11 bases lying between them. This CDR3 comprises 14 residues. Germline-derived CDR1 and CDR2 are SGHRS and YFSETQ. The CDR3 nucleotides read TGCGCCAGCAGCTTGGAGGGCACGGAGAATGAGCAGTTCTTC. Amino acids: CASSLEGTENEQFF.